This paragraph covers one TCR beta chain sequence. These data belong to a study of OX40 agonist ivuxolimab in advanced cancers. Generated by immunoSEQ multiplex PCR, the TCRdb table keeps only in-frame clones and is missing some. The sample lists 40,000 or so clones; 65% to 85% were seen once. Between the trimmed V and J ends, which lost 1 base and 2 bases, there was a span of 3 bases. This CDR3 is 12 amino acids long. Germline-derived CDR1 and CDR2 are SGHNT and YYREEE (reference sequence). The chain employs TRBV5-4 and TRBJ1-1; D is undetermined. Sequencing was performed on CD4+ or CD8+ T cells sorted from blood, taken in a trial of the OX40 agonist ivuxolimab. This clonotype was obtained from an adult with an advanced solid tumor such as melanoma, head and neck, liver or kidney cancer. This chain's CDR3 is CASSLSNTEAFF. The CDR3 region has the DNA TGTGCCAGCAGCTTGAGTAACACTGAAGCTTTCTTT.